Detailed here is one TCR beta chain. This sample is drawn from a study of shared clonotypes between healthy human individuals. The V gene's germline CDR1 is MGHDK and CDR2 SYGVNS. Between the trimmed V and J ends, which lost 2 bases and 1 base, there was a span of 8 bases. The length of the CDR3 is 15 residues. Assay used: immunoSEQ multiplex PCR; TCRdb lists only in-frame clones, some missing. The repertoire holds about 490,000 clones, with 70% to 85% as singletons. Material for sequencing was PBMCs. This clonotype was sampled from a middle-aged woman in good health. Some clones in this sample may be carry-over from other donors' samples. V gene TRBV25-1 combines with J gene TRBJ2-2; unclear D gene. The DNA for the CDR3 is TGTGCCAGCAGTGAAGCTCCTGGGAACACCGGGGAGCTGTTTTTT. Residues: CASSEAPGNTGELFF.